These 30 T cell receptor beta chains were all obtained from the same sample, sequenced in a study of lymphopenia after photon versus proton radiotherapy. Sequenced by immunoSEQ multiplex PCR; TCRdb stores in-frame clones only, minus some. The sample records 70,000 to 95,000 clones, around 82% being singletons. The sample was peripheral blood, taken from a patient treated with proton-based radiotherapy. These receptor sequences come from a man between 60 and 70 years old with pancreatic cancer.

The gene calls are TRBV7-9 and TRBJ2-5; D is possibly TRBD2 (7 bases). The V and J ends lost 5 bases and 1 base respectively, with 23 bases between them. The CDR3 runs 18 residues. Germline V CDR1 and CDR2: SEHNR, FQNEAQ (reference sequence). This chain's CDR3 is CASSPLGRGGGVQETQYF. The CDR3 nucleotides are TGTGCCAGCAGCCCCCTTGGTCGGGGAGGGGGTGTCCAAGAGACCCAGTACTTC.

The chain uses TRBV14 and TRBJ2-2; 9 bases are shared with TRBD1. V was clipped by 5 bases and J by 4 bases; unmatched bases: 8. The CDR3 extends over 16 amino acids. Looked up from germline, CDR1 is SGHDN and CDR2 is FVKESK. CDR3 coding DNA: TGTGCCAGCAGCTCACAGGGGGCTGTGCGCACCGGGGAGCTGTTTTTT. Encoded protein: CASSSQGAVRTGELFF.

This chain connects TRBV30 to TRBJ2-3; TRBD2 might be the D (5 bases). Germline values: CDR1 GTSNPN, CDR2 SVGIG (reference sequence). The CDR3 length is 17 residues. V was trimmed by 6 bases and J by 0 bases, leaving 22 bases between them. The CDR3 reads CACNEGWLAPSTDTQYF. In nucleotides, the CDR3 is TGTGCCTGTAACGAAGGGTGGTTAGCGCCCAGCACAGATACGCAGTATTTT.

The chain has TRBV28 and TRBJ2-3; the D call may be TRBD1 or TRBD2 (6 bases each). The CDR3 has 15 amino acids. V was clipped by 6 bases and J by 3 bases, with 16 bases between them. Per the germline V gene, CDR1 is MDHEN and CDR2 is SYDVKM. The CDR3 region has the DNA TGTGCCAGCAGGAGCAATGGGGGGCAAACAGATACGCAGTATTTT. Translation: CASRSNGGQTDTQYF.

The chain has TRBV6-5 and TRBJ1-2; no clear D gene. CDR1 and CDR2 (germline): MNHEY, SVGAGI. V was shortened by 5 bases and J by 0 bases, with 10 bases between the two germline ends. The CDR3 extends over 14 amino acids. Here the CDR3 DNA reads TGTGCCAGCAGTCCCGACGTGACTAACTATGGCTACACCTTC. Encoded protein: CASSPDVTNYGYTF.

This clone was detected only a few times. V is TRBV9 and J is TRBJ1-2; possibly TRBD1 for D (6 bases). This CDR3 has 13 residues. Trimming removed 2 bases at V and 4 bases at J, with 9 bases between. Germline CDR1 SGDLS, CDR2 YYNGEE. The CDR3 is CASSVSGAYGYTF. DNA for the CDR3: TGTGCCAGCAGCGTTTCGGGGGCCTATGGCTACACCTTC.

V gene TRBV4-2 combines with J gene TRBJ2-2; the match to TRBD1 covers 8 bases. The trim removed 4 bases at V and 0 bases at J, leaving 4 bases unmatched. Germline CDR1 is LGHNA and CDR2 is YNFKEQ. This CDR3 contains 16 residues. The CDR3: CASSPRTGTNTGELFF. CDR3 DNA sequence: TGTGCCAGCAGCCCACGGACAGGGACGAACACCGGGGAGCTGTTTTTT.

The genes are TRBV4-3 and TRBJ2-7; 7 nucleotides align to TRBD1. The CDR3 covers 16 residues. The V and J ends lost 4 bases and 2 bases, in that order; junction bases with no gene match: 11. Looked up from germline, CDR1 is LGHNA and CDR2 is YSLEER. The CDR3 region is CASSLGDRVTTYEQYF. CDR3 in DNA: TGCGCCAGCAGCCTAGGTGACAGGGTAACCACCTACGAGCAGTACTTC.

This chain joins TRBV11-2 and TRBJ1-3; D is unclear. Germline V gene sequence: CDR1 SGHAT, CDR2 FQNNGV. Trimming pared 5 bases from V and 0 bases from J, leaving 14 bases between. The CDR3 covers 16 residues. As DNA, the CDR3 is TGTGCCAGCAGCACTCGTTCCTTCGGCTCTGGAAACACCATATATTTT. This codes for CASSTRSFGSGNTIYF.

The chain recombines TRBV11-2 with TRBJ2-1; no clear D gene. V lost 1 base, J lost 6 bases, and 7 bases lay in between. The germline V gene encodes CDR1 SGHAT and CDR2 FQNNGV. The CDR3 covers 13 residues. The CDR3 DNA sequence: TGTGCCAGCAGCTTAGTGGGGTTCAATGAGCAGTTCTTC. Translation: CASSLVGFNEQFF. Looking up the rest from reference TRBV11-2 and TRBJ2-1 gives the full variable domain: EAGVAQSPRYKIIEKRQSVAFWCNPISGHATLYWYQQILGQGPKLLIQFQNNGVVDDSQLPKDRFSAERLKGVDSTLKIQPAKLEDSAVYLCASSLVGFNEQFFGPGTRLTVL.

The CDR3 protein is CASSQHLSGANVLTF. As DNA, the CDR3 is TGTGCCAGCAGCCAACACCTCTCCGGGGCCAACGTCCTGACTTTC. This sequence joins TRBV14 and TRBJ2-6; D is ambiguous. Looked up from germline, CDR1 is SGHDN and CDR2 is FVKESK. V was trimmed by 2 bases and J by 4 bases, leaving 9 bases between them. CDR3 length equals 15 residues.

The rearrangement links TRBV28 to TRBJ1-5; D is unclear. Looked up from germline, CDR1 is MDHEN and CDR2 is SYDVKM. The CDR3 has 16 amino acids. V lost 4 bases, J lost 0 bases, and 13 bases lay in between. CDR3 sequence: CASSSQRLVSNQPQHF. Here the CDR3 DNA reads TGTGCCAGCAGTTCCCAACGATTGGTTAGCAATCAGCCCCAGCATTTT.

The V and J genes are TRBV5-1 and TRBJ2-1; weak D call: TRBD2 (5 bases). Trimming took off 2 bases at V and 10 bases at J, with 13 bases between the two ends. Germline CDR1 is SGHRS and CDR2 is YFSETQ. The CDR3 has 13 residues. The CDR3 sequence: CASSFGGGWEQFF. CDR3 bases: TGCGCCAGCAGCTTCGGAGGCGGCTGGGAGCAGTTCTTC. Together with reference TRBV5-1 and TRBJ2-1, the CDR3 gives the full variable domain: KAGVTQTPRYLIKTRGQQVTLSCSPISGHRSVSWYQQTPGQGLQFLFEYFSETQRNKGNFPGRFSGRQFSNSRSEMNVSTLELGDSALYLCASSFGGGWEQFFGPGTRLTVL.

CDR3 loop: CASSSWGSNTGELFF. In nucleotides, the CDR3 is TGCGCCAGCAGCTCCTGGGGGAGTAACACCGGGGAGCTGTTTTTT. The chain combines TRBV5-1 with TRBJ2-2; D is possibly TRBD1 or TRBD2 (5 bases each). From germline, CDR1 is SGHRS and CDR2 YFSETQ. This CDR3 has 15 amino acids. V shed 3 bases and J shed 2 bases, with 11 bases lying between them.

The chain uses TRBV7-2 and TRBJ2-3, with TRBD2 identical over 8 bases. The CDR3 contains 18 residues. Germline-derived CDR1 and CDR2 are SGHTA and FQGNSA. After removal of 1 base from V and 0 bases from J, the junction contained 9 bases not matched to a gene. DNA for the CDR3: TGTGCCAGCAGCTTAGTAGGAGGTGCGGGGGGTAGCACAGATACGCAGTATTTT. It specifies CASSLVGGAGGSTDTQYF.

V and J are TRBV29-1 and TRBJ2-1; D remains ambiguous. The germline V and J ends were trimmed by 8 bases and 7 bases, with 12 bases remaining between them. Germline V lookup: CDR1 SQVTM, CDR2 ANQGSEA. The CDR3 loop spans 11 amino acids. CDR3: CSTLFANEQFF. For the CDR3, the DNA is TGCAGCACCCTCTTCGCTAATGAGCAGTTCTTC.

The chain couples TRBV5-4 to TRBJ2-3, with a tentative D call TRBD2 (6 bases). The germline V gene has CDR1 SGHNT and CDR2 YYREEE (reference sequence). The CDR3 is 14 residues long. V shed 5 bases and J shed 6 bases, with 16 bases lying between them. The CDR3 is CASRSGTAQDTQYF. DNA for the CDR3: TGTGCCAGCAGGTCCGGGACTGCTCAGGATACGCAGTATTTT. Based on the CDR3 plus reference TRBV5-4 and TRBJ2-3, the full variable domain is ETGVTQSPTHLIKTRGQQVTLRCSSQSGHNTVSWYQQALGQGPQFIFQYYREEENGRGNFPPRFSGLQFPNYSSELNVNALELDDSALYLCASRSGTAQDTQYFGPGTRLTVL.

The V call is TRBV6-1, the J call TRBJ1-5, with a tentative D call TRBD1 (6 bases). The CDR3 totals 14 residues. The germline V gene encodes CDR1 MNHNS and CDR2 SASEGT. Deletions cut 4 bases from V and 6 bases from J, with 13 bases between. This chain's CDR3 is CASSVAGVAQPQHF. The CDR3 DNA reads TGTGCCAGCAGTGTGGCAGGGGTGGCTCAGCCCCAGCATTTT.

The rearrangement links TRBV5-4 to TRBJ2-5; D gene unclear. The CDR3 sequence is 12 residues long. V lost 0 bases and J 4 bases, leaving 4 bases between the germline ends. Germline assignment: CDR1 SGHNT and CDR2 YYREEE (reference sequence). The DNA of the CDR3 is TGTGCCAGCAGCTTGGCCGGAGAGACCCAGTACTTC. Its translation: CASSLAGETQYF.

The chain recombines TRBV6-1 with TRBJ2-3; 9 bases align to TRBD2. The germline V gene has CDR1 MNHNS and CDR2 SASEGT. Trimming took 4 bases from V and 3 from J; bases not matched to a gene: 5. The CDR3 runs to 15 residues. The CDR3 sequence is CASSATSGTTDTQYF. Written as DNA, the CDR3 is TGTGCCAGCAGTGCGACTAGCGGCACTACAGATACGCAGTATTTT.

The chain links TRBV7-9 to TRBJ2-2; the match to TRBD1 covers 7 bases. Trimming at V came to 8 bases and at J to 2 bases, leaving 11 bases not matched to a gene. The CDR3 spans 16 residues. Germline V gene data show CDR1 as SEHNR and CDR2 as FQNEAQ (reference sequence). DNA of the CDR3: TGTGCCAGCCTCGGAGAACGGACAGGAAACACCGGGGAGCTGTTTTTT. The encoded protein is CASLGERTGNTGELFF. The full variable domain, in which reference TRBV7-9 and TRBJ2-2 provide the parts outside the CDR3, is DTGVSQNPRHKITKRGQNVTFRCDPISEHNRLYWYRQTLGQGPEFLTYFQNEAQLEKSRLLSDRFSAERPKGSFSTLEIQRTEQGDSAMYLCASLGERTGNTGELFFGEGSRLTVL.

This rearrangement joins TRBV6-6 to TRBJ2-2; D might be TRBD2 (5 bases). This CDR3 is built from 15 residues. V shed 2 bases and J shed 0 bases, with 7 bases lying between them. The germline CDR1 and CDR2 sequences are MNHNY and SVGAGI (reference sequence). This CDR3 reads CASSYGSANTGELFF. CDR3 bases: TGTGCCAGCAGTTACGGTAGCGCGAACACCGGGGAGCTGTTTTTT.

J is TRBJ2-7 and V is TRBV6-1; D is possibly TRBD1 (5 bases). Trimming took 2 bases from V and 4 from J, leaving 6 bases between them. The germline CDR1 and CDR2 sequences are MNHNS and SASEGT. This CDR3 region has 12 residues. This CDR3 is CASSEQGYEQYF. Here the CDR3 DNA reads TGTGCCAGCAGTGAACAGGGTTACGAGCAGTACTTC.

The chain joins TRBV7-6 to TRBJ2-5; tentative D call: TRBD2 (5 bases). CDR1 is SGHVS and CDR2 is FNYEAQ in the germline V gene. Trimming took 4 bases from V and 5 from J, leaving 17 bases between them. The CDR3 extends over 15 amino acids. The CDR3 reads CASSSTGLSEETQYF. CDR3 DNA sequence: TGTGCCAGCAGCTCCACCGGACTTAGCGAGGAGACCCAGTACTTC.

This clone was counted only a few times. V gene TRBV5-1 combines with J gene TRBJ1-5; no definite D call. Trimming took off 0 bases at V and 7 bases at J, with 8 bases between the two ends. Germline V gene lookup returns CDR1 SGHRS and CDR2 YFSETQ. The CDR3 runs 13 residues. The CDR3 bases are TGCGCCAGCAGCTTGGGACCCAGCCAGCCCCAGCATTTT. Amino acid sequence: CASSLGPSQPQHF.

The chain employs TRBV15 and TRBJ2-5; D gene unclear. There are 15 residues in the CDR3. Trimming pared 0 bases from V and 7 bases from J, leaving 15 bases between. Germline V CDR1 and CDR2: LNHNV, YYDKDF (reference sequence). The CDR3, as DNA: TGTGCCACCAGCAGAGAACGCGGTGGCCTGGGGACCCAGTACTTC. The encoded protein is CATSRERGGLGTQYF.

V and J are TRBV2 and TRBJ1-1, with D maybe TRBD1 (6 bases). The CDR3 totals 13 residues. V lost 4 bases and J lost 7, with 13 bases in between. Germline values: CDR1 SNHLY, CDR2 FYNNEI. In DNA, the CDR3 is TGTGCCAGCAGTGTCCGGGACACCGGTGAAGCTTTCTTT. This gives the protein CASSVRDTGEAFF.

DNA of the CDR3: TGTGCCAGCAGTTTATCGTGGGGGGCAGAGACCCAGTACTTC. This sequence encodes CASSLSWGAETQYF. The chain employs TRBV28 and TRBJ2-5; the D gene could be TRBD1 or TRBD2 (6 bases each). The CDR3 has 14 residues. Trimming took off 1 base at V and 4 bases at J, with 10 bases between the two ends. Germline loops: CDR1 MDHEN, CDR2 SYDVKM.

The V call is TRBV12-2, the J call TRBJ1-2. TRBV12-2 corresponds to a pseudogene. CDR3 length: 11 amino acids. This CDR3 is CASRNNYGYTF. CDR3 in DNA: TGTGCAAGCCGAAATAACTATGGCTACACCTTC.

Concerning this clone: A junction boundary mismatches the germline segment, possibly from a read error. J is TRBJ1-2 and V is TRBV30; D is unclear. Looked up from germline, CDR1 is GTSNPN and CDR2 is SVGIG (reference sequence). The CDR3 is 14 amino acids. CDR3 coding DNA: TGTGCCCGGAGTAACCCATTAACTAACTATGGCTACACCTTC. Encoded protein: CARSNPLTNYGYTF.